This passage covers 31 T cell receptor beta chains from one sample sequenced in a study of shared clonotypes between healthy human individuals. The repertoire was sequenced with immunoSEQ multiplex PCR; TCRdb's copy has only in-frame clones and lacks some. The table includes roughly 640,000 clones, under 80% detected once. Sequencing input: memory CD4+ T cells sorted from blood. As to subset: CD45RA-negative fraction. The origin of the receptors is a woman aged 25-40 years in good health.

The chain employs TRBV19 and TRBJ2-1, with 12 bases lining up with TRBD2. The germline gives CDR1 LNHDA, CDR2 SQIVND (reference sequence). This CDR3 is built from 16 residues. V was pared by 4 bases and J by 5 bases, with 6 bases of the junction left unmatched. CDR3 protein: CASSKRTSGNHNEQFF. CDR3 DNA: TGTGCCAGTAGTAAACGGACTAGCGGGAACCACAATGAGCAGTTCTTC.

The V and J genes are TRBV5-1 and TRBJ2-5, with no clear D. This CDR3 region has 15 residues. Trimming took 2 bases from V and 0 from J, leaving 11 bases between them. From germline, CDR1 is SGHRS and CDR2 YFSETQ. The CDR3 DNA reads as TGCGCCAGCAGCTTCAACGGCCCCGACCAAGAGACCCAGTACTTC. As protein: CASSFNGPDQETQYF.

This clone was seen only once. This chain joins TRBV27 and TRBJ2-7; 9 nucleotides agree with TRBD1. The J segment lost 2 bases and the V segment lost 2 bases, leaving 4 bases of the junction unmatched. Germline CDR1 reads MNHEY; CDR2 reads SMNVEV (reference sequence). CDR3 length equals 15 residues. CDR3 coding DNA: TGTGCCAGCAGTTTAATCGGGGACAGGGCCTACGAGCAGTACTTC. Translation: CASSLIGDRAYEQYF.

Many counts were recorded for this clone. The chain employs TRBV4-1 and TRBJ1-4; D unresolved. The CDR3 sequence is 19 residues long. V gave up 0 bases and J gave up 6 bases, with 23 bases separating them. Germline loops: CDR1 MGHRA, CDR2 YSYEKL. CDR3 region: CASSQDFPGADSQDEKLFF. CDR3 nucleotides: TGCGCCAGCAGCCAAGATTTTCCAGGTGCTGATTCGCAGGATGAAAAACTGTTTTTT.

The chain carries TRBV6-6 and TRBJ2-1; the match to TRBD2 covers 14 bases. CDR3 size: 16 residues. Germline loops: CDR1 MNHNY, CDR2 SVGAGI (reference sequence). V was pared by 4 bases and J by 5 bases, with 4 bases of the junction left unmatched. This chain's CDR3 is CASSSGLAGGHNEQFF. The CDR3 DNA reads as TGTGCCAGCAGTTCCGGACTAGCGGGAGGACACAATGAGCAGTTCTTC.

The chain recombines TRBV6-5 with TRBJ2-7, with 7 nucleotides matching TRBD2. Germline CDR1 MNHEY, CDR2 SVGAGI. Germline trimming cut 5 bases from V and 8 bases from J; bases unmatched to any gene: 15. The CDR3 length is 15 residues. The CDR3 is CASSRTPVAGAKQYF. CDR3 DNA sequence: TGTGCCAGCAGTCGCACACCCGTGGCGGGAGCAAAGCAGTACTTC.

CDR3 residues: CASSLSSSGRAYEQFF. The CDR3 bases are TGTGCCAGCAGTTTATCCTCTAGCGGGAGGGCGTATGAGCAGTTCTTC. The V call is TRBV28, the J call TRBJ2-1; 12 bases agree with TRBD2. Germline CDR1 is MDHEN and CDR2 is SYDVKM. The CDR3 runs 16 residues. The V gene end was trimmed by 1 base and the J gene end by 8 bases; junction bases not matched to a gene: 6.

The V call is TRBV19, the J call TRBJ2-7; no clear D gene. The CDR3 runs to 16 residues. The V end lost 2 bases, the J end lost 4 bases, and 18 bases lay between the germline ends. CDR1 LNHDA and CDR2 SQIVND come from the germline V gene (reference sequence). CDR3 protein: CASSISSDGSRYEQYF. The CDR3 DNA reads TGTGCCAGTAGTATATCTTCCGACGGATCTAGGTACGAGCAGTACTTC.

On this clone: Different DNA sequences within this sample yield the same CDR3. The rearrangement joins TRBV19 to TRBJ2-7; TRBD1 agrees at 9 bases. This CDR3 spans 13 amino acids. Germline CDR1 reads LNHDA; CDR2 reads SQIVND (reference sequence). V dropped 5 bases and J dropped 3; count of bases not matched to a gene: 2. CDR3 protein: CASSLGQGYEQYF. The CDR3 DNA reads TGTGCCAGTAGTTTGGGACAGGGCTACGAGCAGTACTTC.

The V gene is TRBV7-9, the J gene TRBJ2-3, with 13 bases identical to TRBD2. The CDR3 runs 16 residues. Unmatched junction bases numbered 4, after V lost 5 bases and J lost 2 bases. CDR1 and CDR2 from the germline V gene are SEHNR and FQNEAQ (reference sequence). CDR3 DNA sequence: TGTGCCAGCAGCCCTGGGACTAGCGGGAACACAGATACGCAGTATTTT. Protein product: CASSPGTSGNTDTQYF.

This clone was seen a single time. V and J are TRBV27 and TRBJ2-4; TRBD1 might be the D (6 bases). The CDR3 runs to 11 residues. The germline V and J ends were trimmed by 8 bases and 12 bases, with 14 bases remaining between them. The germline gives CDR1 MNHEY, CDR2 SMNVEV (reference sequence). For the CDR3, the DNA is TGTGCCAGCCGAACAGGGCTGGGTCAGTACTTC. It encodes CASRTGLGQYF.

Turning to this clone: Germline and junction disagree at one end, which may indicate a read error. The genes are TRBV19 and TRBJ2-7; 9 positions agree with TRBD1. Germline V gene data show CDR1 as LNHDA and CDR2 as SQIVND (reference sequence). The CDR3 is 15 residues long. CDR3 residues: CASSHPGTGSSEQYF. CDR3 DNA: TGTGCCAGTAGTCATCCCGGGACAGGGTCCTCCGAGCAGTACTTC.

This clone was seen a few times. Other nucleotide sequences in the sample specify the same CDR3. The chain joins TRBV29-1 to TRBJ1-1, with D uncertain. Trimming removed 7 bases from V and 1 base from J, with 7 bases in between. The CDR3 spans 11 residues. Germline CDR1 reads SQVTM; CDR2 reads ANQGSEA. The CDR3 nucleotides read TGCAGCGGATACAAGAACACTGAAGCTTTCTTT. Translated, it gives CSGYKNTEAFF.

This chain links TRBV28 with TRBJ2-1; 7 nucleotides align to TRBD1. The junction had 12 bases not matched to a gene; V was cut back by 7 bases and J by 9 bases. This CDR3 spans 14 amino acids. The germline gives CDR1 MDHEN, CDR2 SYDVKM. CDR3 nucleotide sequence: TGTGCCAGCAAAATAGGGGGCCTTCAGAGTGAGCAGTTCTTC. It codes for CASKIGGLQSEQFF.

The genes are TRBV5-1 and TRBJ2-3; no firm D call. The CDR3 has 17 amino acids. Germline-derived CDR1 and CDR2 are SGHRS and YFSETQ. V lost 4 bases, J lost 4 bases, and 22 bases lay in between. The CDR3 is CASSPGRPVRLADTQYF. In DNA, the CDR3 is TGCGCCAGCAGCCCTGGACGTCCCGTGCGTTTGGCAGATACGCAGTATTTT.

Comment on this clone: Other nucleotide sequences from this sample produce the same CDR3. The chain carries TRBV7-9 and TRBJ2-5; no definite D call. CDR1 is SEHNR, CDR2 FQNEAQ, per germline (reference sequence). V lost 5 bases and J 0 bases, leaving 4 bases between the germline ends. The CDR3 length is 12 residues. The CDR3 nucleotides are TGTGCCAGCAGCCGGGACCAAGAGACCCAGTACTTC. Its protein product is CASSRDQETQYF.

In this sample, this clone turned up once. The CDR3 region has the DNA TGTGCCAGCAGCGTAGGAGGGGACAGGGGTGACACCGGGGAGCTGTTTTTT. It encodes CASSVGGDRGDTGELFF. This chain links TRBV9 with TRBJ2-2; TRBD1 matches at 10 bases. V gave up 0 bases and J gave up 3 bases; unmatched junction bases: 5. The germline V gene encodes CDR1 SGDLS and CDR2 YYNGEE. The CDR3 is 17 residues long.

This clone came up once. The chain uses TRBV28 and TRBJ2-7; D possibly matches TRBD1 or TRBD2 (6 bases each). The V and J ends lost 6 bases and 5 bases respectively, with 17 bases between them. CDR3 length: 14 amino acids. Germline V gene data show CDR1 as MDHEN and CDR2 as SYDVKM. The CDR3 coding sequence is TGTGCCAGCAGGCCCCCGGGGGCGGTCCACGAGCAGTACTTC. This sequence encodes CASRPPGAVHEQYF.

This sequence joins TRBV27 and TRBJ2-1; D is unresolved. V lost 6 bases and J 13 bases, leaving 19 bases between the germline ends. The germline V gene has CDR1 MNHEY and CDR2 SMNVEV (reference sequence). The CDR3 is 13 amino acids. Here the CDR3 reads CASRPRWGSNQFF. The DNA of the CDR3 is TGTGCCAGCAGACCACGATGGGGATCAAACCAGTTCTTC.

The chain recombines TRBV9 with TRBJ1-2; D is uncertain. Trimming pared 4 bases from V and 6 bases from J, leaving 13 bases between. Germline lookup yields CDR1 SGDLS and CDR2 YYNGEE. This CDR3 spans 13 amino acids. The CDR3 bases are TGTGCCAGCAGCTTACAGACGGTTAATGGCTACACCTTC. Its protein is CASSLQTVNGYTF.

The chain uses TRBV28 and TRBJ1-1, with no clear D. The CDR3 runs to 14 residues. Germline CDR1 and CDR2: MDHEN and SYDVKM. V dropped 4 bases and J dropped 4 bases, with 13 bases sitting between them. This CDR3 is CASSYATITTEAFF. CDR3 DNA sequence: TGTGCCAGCAGTTACGCGACGATAACCACTGAAGCTTTCTTT.

The CDR3 nucleotides are TGTGCCAGCAGTTCCAACCGTGGGATTCTAGATCAGCCCCAGCATTTT. Translated: CASSSNRGILDQPQHF. V usage is TRBV28 and J usage is TRBJ1-5, with D hard to call. This CDR3 region has 16 residues. The germline gives CDR1 MDHEN, CDR2 SYDVKM. V shed 4 bases and J shed 5 bases, with 18 bases lying between them.

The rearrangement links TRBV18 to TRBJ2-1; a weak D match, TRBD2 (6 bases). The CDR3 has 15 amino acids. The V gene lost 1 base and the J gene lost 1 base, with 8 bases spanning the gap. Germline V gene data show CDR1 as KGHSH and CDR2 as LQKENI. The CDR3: CASSPQTRSYNEQFF. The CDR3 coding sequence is TGTGCCAGCTCACCACAGACTAGATCCTACAATGAGCAGTTCTTC.

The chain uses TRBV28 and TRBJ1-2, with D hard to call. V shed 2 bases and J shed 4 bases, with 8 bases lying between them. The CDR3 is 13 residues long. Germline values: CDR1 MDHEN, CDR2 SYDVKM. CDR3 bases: TGTGCCAGCAGTTTAGGCCGGATCTATGGCTACACCTTC. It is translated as CASSLGRIYGYTF.

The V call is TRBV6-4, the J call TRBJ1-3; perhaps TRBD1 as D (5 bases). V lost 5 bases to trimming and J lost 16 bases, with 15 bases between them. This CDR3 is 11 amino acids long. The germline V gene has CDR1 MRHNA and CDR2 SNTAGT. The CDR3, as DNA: TGTGCCAGCAGTCCGGACACCCCCCGTTATTTT. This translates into CASSPDTPRYF.

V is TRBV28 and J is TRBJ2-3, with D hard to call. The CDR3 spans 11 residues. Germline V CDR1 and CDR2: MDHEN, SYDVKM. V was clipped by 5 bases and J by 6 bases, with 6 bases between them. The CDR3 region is CASSQGDTQYF. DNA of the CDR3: TGTGCCAGCAGTCAAGGGGATACGCAGTATTTT.

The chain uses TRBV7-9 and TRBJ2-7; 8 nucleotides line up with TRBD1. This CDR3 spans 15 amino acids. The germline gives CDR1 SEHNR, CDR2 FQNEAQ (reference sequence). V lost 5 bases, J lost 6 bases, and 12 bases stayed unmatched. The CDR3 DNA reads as TGTGCCAGCAGCCGCACAGGACAGGGACCAGGCGAGCAGTACTTC. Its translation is CASSRTGQGPGEQYF.

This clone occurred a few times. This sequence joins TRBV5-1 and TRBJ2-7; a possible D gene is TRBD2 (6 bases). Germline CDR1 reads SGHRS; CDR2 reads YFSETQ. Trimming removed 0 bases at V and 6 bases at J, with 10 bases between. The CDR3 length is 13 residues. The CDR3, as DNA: TGCGCCAGCAGCTTGGTGGACGGGGGCGAGCAGTACTTC. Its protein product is CASSLVDGGEQYF.

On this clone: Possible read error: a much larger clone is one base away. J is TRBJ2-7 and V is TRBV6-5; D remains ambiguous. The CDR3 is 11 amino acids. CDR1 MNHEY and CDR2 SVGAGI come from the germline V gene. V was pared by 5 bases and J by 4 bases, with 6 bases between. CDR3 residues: CASSEFYEQYF. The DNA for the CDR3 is TGTGCCAGCAGTGAATTTTACGAGCAGTACTTC.

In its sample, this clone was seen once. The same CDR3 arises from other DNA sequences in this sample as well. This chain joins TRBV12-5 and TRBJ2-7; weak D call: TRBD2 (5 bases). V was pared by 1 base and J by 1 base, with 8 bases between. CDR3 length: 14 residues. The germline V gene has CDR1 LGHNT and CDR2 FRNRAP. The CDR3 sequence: CASGLGGGSYEQYF. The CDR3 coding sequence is TGTGCTAGTGGTTTGGGAGGAGGATCCTACGAGCAGTACTTC. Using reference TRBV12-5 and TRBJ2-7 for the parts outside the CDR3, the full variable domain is DARVTQTPRHKVTEMGQEVTMRCQPILGHNTVFWYRQTMMQGLELLAYFRNRAPLDDSGMPKDRFSAEMPDATLATLKIQPSEPRDSAVYFCASGLGGGSYEQYFGPGTRLTVT.

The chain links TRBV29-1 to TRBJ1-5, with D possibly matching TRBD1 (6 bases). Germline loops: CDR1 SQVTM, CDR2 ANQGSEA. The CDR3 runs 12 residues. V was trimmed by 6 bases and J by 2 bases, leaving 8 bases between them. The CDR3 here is CSVRQGNQPQHF. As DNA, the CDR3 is TGCAGCGTCCGACAGGGCAATCAGCCCCAGCATTTT.